The next 21 T cell receptor beta chains were all read from a single sample in a study of spatial heterogeneity in lung cancer. Each CDR3 protein gets one entry after TCRdb re-called the 5' RACE reads with MiXCR. The sample holds 50,000 or so distinct CDR3 sequences; about 7.4% are singletons and the top ten take around an eighth. Time point reported: sample taken at primary tumor resection. Tumor, nontumor lung or frozen PBMC supplied whole RNA, sequenced without sorting. The sequenced sample was PBMCs, obtained at surgery. The receptor source for this set is a female donor with early-stage non-small cell lung cancer.

The chain carries TRBV20-1 and TRBJ2-5; maybe TRBD2 (6 bases). The V gene's germline CDR1 is DFQATT and CDR2 SNEGSKA (reference sequence). The CDR3 contains 14 residues. The V end lost 5 bases, the J end lost 5 bases, and 18 bases lay between the germline ends. CDR3 bases: TGCAGTGCTGCGGGACTTGCGGGGCAGGAGACCCAGTACTTC. Protein product: CSAAGLAGQETQYF.

This clonotype was detected a few times. This sequence joins TRBV5-1 and TRBJ2-2; 8 bases fit TRBD1. This CDR3 has 15 residues. Trimming removed 4 bases from V and 2 bases from J; junction bases left unmatched: 4. The germline V gene has CDR1 SGHRS and CDR2 YFSETQ. DNA for the CDR3: TGCGCCAGCAGCCCGACAGGGGTAAACACCGGGGAGCTGTTTTTT. Amino acid sequence: CASSPTGVNTGELFF.

This clonotype was detected ten times or more. V is TRBV3-1 and J is TRBJ2-7; D is perhaps TRBD2 (6 bases). The V gene's germline CDR1 is LGHDT and CDR2 YNNKEL (reference sequence). Trimming removed 4 bases from V and 0 bases from J, with 7 bases in between. This CDR3 region has 13 residues. In nucleotides, the CDR3 is TGTGCCAGCAGCCGGGGGGACTCCTACGAGCAGTACTTC. It is translated as CASSRGDSYEQYF.

The sample holds many counts of this clonotype. The chain has TRBV7-2 and TRBJ2-7; the D is unclear. The CDR3 is made up of 17 amino acids. Per germline, CDR1 SGHTA and CDR2 FQGNSA. V was cut by 1 base and J by 2 bases, with 18 bases left in between. The CDR3 spells CASSLEHSGSRAYEQYF. The CDR3 bases are TGTGCCAGCAGCTTAGAGCATTCAGGCTCGCGCGCCTACGAGCAGTACTTC.

This clonotype was observed a handful of times. The gene calls are TRBV6-2 or TRBV6-3 and TRBJ2-7, with 7 bases matching TRBD2. With V trimmed by 5 bases and J by 0 bases, 4 bases remained unmatched. Germline V lookup: CDR1 MNHEY, CDR2 SVGEGT. The CDR3 is 14 residues long. CDR3 residues: CASSPTGGSYEQYF. The CDR3 DNA reads TGTGCCAGCAGTCCCACGGGGGGCTCCTACGAGCAGTACTTC.

This clonotype was seen a handful of times. CDR3 residues: CASSETGGNQPQHF. CDR3 nucleotides: TGTGCCAGTAGTGAGACAGGGGGCAATCAGCCCCAGCATTTT. The V and J genes are TRBV19 and TRBJ1-5; TRBD1 matches 8 bases. CDR3 length: 14 residues. CDR1 and CDR2 (germline): LNHDA, SQIVND (reference sequence). After removal of 5 bases from V and 2 bases from J, the junction contained 2 bases not matched to a gene. The variable domain in full, completed from reference TRBV19 and TRBJ1-5, reads DGGITQSPKYLFRKEGQNVTLSCEQNLNHDAMYWYRQDPGQGLRLIYYSQIVNDFQKGDIAEGYSVSREKKESFPLTVTSAQKNPTAFYLCASSETGGNQPQHFGDGTRLSIL.

In this sample, this clonotype turned up a few times. The rearrangement uses TRBV5-5 and TRBJ2-1, with 12 nucleotides matching TRBD1. The germline gives CDR1 SGHKS, CDR2 YYEKEE (reference sequence). The CDR3 extends over 21 amino acids. Trimming cost V 3 bases and J 4 bases; bases outside gene matches: 20. The CDR3 is CASSWIPGTGGEPIKYNEQFF. The CDR3 DNA reads TGTGCCAGCAGCTGGATCCCTGGGACAGGGGGCGAACCGATTAAATACAATGAGCAGTTCTTC.

This clonotype was detected a few times. V and J are TRBV5-6 and TRBJ2-1, with a weak D call TRBD2 (5 bases). Germline CDR1 and CDR2: SGHDT and YYEEEE. Trimming took off 4 bases at V and 3 bases at J, with 14 bases between the two ends. CDR3 length: 15 residues. This CDR3 is CASSRGATIYNEQFF. CDR3 bases: TGTGCCAGCAGCCGGGGAGCTACGATCTACAATGAGCAGTTCTTC.

The chain carries TRBV19 and TRBJ2-7, with TRBD1 matching over 10 bases. The V and J ends lost 6 bases and 5 bases, in that order; junction bases with no gene match: 10. The CDR3 extends over 15 amino acids. CDR1 is LNHDA, CDR2 SQIVND, per germline (reference sequence). CDR3 in amino acids: CASRTSGTGVDEQYF. Written as DNA, the CDR3 is TGTGCCAGTAGGACATCCGGGACAGGGGTTGACGAGCAGTACTTC.

This clonotype was detected only a few times. This chain links TRBV7-2 with TRBJ2-7; D may be TRBD1 (5 bases). Germline assignment: CDR1 SGHTA and CDR2 FQGNSA. V was trimmed by 2 bases and J by 3 bases, leaving 8 bases between them. This CDR3 spans 13 amino acids. The CDR3 DNA sequence: TGTGCCAGCAGCTTACAGGGAATCTACGAGCAGTACTTC. Its translation: CASSLQGIYEQYF.

A few counts support this clonotype. V is TRBV20-1 and J is TRBJ1-2; perhaps TRBD1 as D (5 bases). The CDR3 has 16 residues. Germline assignment: CDR1 DFQATT and CDR2 SNEGSKA (reference sequence). The V and J ends lost 3 bases and 2 bases respectively, with 19 bases between them. The CDR3 DNA reads as TGCAGTGCTAGTGGGGCAGAAGCACCACTAAACTATGGCTACACCTTC. Its protein is CSASGAEAPLNYGYTF.

Many counts were recorded for this clonotype. The rearrangement links TRBV2 to TRBJ1-6; 9 nucleotides line up with TRBD1. The CDR3 totals 13 residues. V shed 6 bases, J shed 11 bases, and the junction held 5 bases outside the gene matches. The germline V gene has CDR1 SNHLY and CDR2 FYNNEI. The CDR3 protein is CASRDRGATPLHF. The CDR3 bases are TGTGCCAGCAGGGACAGGGGTGCGACACCCCTCCACTTT.

This clonotype was observed at least ten times. An end of the junction does not agree with germline; a read error may underlie this. The chain is built from TRBV7-2 and TRBJ2-3, with D possibly being TRBD1 (6 bases). Germline-derived CDR1 and CDR2 are SGHTA and FQGNSA. The CDR3 contains 13 residues. CDR3 region: CASSLSPRTDNIF. In DNA form, the CDR3 reads TGTGCCAGCAGCTTATCCCCCCGGACAGATAATATCTTT.

This clonotype turned up a few times. The DNA of the CDR3 is TGTGCCAGCAGCTTACGCCGACAGGGGACTTTCAATCAGCCCCAGCATTTT. As protein: CASSLRRQGTFNQPQHF. The chain joins TRBV7-8 to TRBJ1-5; 8 bases fit TRBD1. Germline loops: CDR1 SGHVS, CDR2 FQNEAQ. There are 17 residues in the CDR3. Trimming took 2 bases from V and 3 from J; bases not matched to a gene: 9.

This clonotype was seen repeatedly, ten times or more. This rearrangement joins TRBV20-1 to TRBJ2-1; no reliable D call. The CDR3 totals 10 residues. Trimming pared 6 bases from V and 5 bases from J, leaving 5 bases between. Germline assignment: CDR1 DFQATT and CDR2 SNEGSKA (reference sequence). For the CDR3, the DNA is TGCAGTGCAGGTAACAATGAGCAGTTCTTC. It specifies CSAGNNEQFF.

The chain joins TRBV5-5 to TRBJ2-7, with D perhaps TRBD2 (5 bases). Trimming left V 2 bases short and J 3 bases short, with 18 bases between. The CDR3 has 16 amino acids. Germline V gene sequence: CDR1 SGHKS, CDR2 YYEKEE (reference sequence). The CDR3 region is CASSFPGEWTYYEQYF. CDR3 bases: TGTGCCAGCAGCTTCCCCGGGGAGTGGACCTACTACGAGCAGTACTTC.

This clonotype was seen only a few times. V and J are TRBV5-4 and TRBJ1-6, with 12 bases lining up with TRBD1. The CDR3 is 19 residues long. Germline V CDR1 and CDR2: SGHNT, YYREEE (reference sequence). Unmatched junction bases numbered 14, after V lost 3 bases and J lost 7 bases. CDR3 nucleotide sequence: TGTGCCAGCAGCTGGGGGACAGGGGGCGGACGGAGGTACAATTCACCCCTCCACTTT. This codes for CASSWGTGGGRRYNSPLHF.

At least ten counts were recorded for this clonotype. The chain joins TRBV2 to TRBJ1-1; D not certain. V was shortened by 4 bases and J by 1 base, with 7 bases between the two germline ends. The V gene's germline CDR1 is SNHLY and CDR2 FYNNEI. CDR3 length equals 13 residues. As DNA, the CDR3 is TGTGCCAGCAGTGGGGCGCAGAACACTGAAGCTTTCTTT. Protein sequence: CASSGAQNTEAFF.

This clonotype was recorded many times. V usage is TRBV6-6 and J usage is TRBJ1-1, with D unresolved. This CDR3 is built from 14 residues. Trimming shortened V by 6 bases and J by 1 base, and 12 bases separated the two germline ends. Looked up from germline, CDR1 is MNHNY and CDR2 is SVGAGI (reference sequence). In DNA form, the CDR3 reads TGTGCCAGCAGGCGTGGAGATCAGAACACTGAAGCTTTCTTT. It specifies CASRRGDQNTEAFF.

The CDR3 region is CASPRGSGDYNEQFF. Written as DNA, the CDR3 is TGTGCCAGCCCACGGGGCAGCGGGGACTACAATGAGCAGTTCTTC. The rearrangement links TRBV18 to TRBJ2-1; 7 bases match TRBD2. Germline values: CDR1 KGHSH, CDR2 LQKENI. The CDR3 runs 15 residues. Trimming took 8 bases from V and 3 from J; bases not matched to a gene: 10.

This clonotype was seen repeatedly, ten times or more. The V and J genes are TRBV7-2 and TRBJ2-5; 12 positions agree with TRBD2. Germline trimming cut 1 base from V and 5 bases from J; bases unmatched to any gene: 11. The CDR3 extends over 18 amino acids. The germline gives CDR1 SGHTA, CDR2 FQGNSA. The CDR3 DNA follows: TGTGCCAGCAGCTTAGGTGCACTAGCGGGGGGCCGGCAGGAGACCCAGTACTTC. It specifies CASSLGALAGGRQETQYF.